The source of this TCR beta chain is a study of blood T cell repertoires in COVID-19. Background on the study: COVID-19 samples collected from the United States, Italy and Spain covered acute and convalescent phases. Nucleic acid was either cDNA or gDNA, and it came from T cells, B-cell-depleted T cells, or PBMCs.

As handled by the study authors: Amplification of reference gene primers provided the estimated nucleated cell counts. Assay: immunoSEQ multiplex PCR; the TCRdb copy retains only in-frame clones and omits some. The V and J calls and clone size were taken over from that table, and D and trimming were inferred from the DNA. The table includes fewer than 85,000 clones, over 60% detected once. This clone has a handful of counts. CDR1 and CDR2 (germline): SEHNR, FQNEAQ (reference sequence). Trimming stripped 5 bases from V and 0 bases from J, with 11 bases between. CDR3 length: 15 residues. This chain uses TRBV7-9 with TRBJ2-1, with D perhaps TRBD1 (5 bases). The sequence was collected from a woman of 80 years or more with active or convalescent COVID-19. Sequenced: peripheral blood. Here the CDR3 reads CASSPGRSSYNEQFF. CDR3 nucleotide sequence: TGTGCCAGCAGCCCAGGGCGGTCCTCCTACAATGAGCAGTTCTTC. The entire variable domain, with the rest obtained from reference TRBV7-9 and TRBJ2-1, is as follows: DTGVSQNPRHKITKRGQNVTFRCDPISEHNRLYWYRQTLGQGPEFLTYFQNEAQLEKSRLLSDRFSAERPKGSFSTLEIQRTEQGDSAMYLCASSPGRSSYNEQFFGPGTRLTVL.